The subject of this entry is one TCR beta chain. This clonotype has ten or more counts. The antigen this receptor binds is unknown. At one end the junction does not follow the germline gene, possibly because of a read error. Library creation used multiplex PCR. Instrument used: Illumina HiSeq 4000. CDR3 regions were amplified by Arm-PCR with iRepertoire HTBI primers to construct TCR beta libraries. PCR products were gel purified before sequencing. The authors' analysis ran thus. Gene usage analysis of CDR3 amino acid clonotypes used the approximately 62 TRBV and 14 to 15 TRBJ segments found across samples. COPE and FqMerger were used to merge filtered high-quality paired reads into contigs. Contigs were aligned with BLAST to IMGT TRBV, TRBD and TRBJ reference genes, and CDR3 was defined per IMGT. Any clonotype with a frequency above 0.1% was classified as a highly expanded clone. Shannon entropy served as the measure of repertoire diversity, while the Gini coefficient captured V-J evenness. Public clonotypes were defined as clonotypes shared by more than one individual. TCRdb passed the public sequencing reads through fastp at Q25 and MiXCR, retaining productive beta sequences. Records with the same CDR3 protein are collapsed into one entry carrying the most frequent genes and DNA. These V and J calls derive from TCRdb rather than the authors' analysis. The sample includes fewer than 400,000 distinct CDR3 sequences, with 18% observed a single time. The top ten constitute around 37% of the sample.

CDR1 SGHRS and CDR2 YFSETQ were looked up in the germline V gene. The CDR3 numbers 16 residues from cysteine through phenylalanine. Solely the CDR3 DNA is kept, with 48 bases framed from the first base. These data originate in a study of regulatory T cells in long-lasting Graves disease (dated by TCRdb to the early 2020s). In terms of the full investigation: In the newly diagnosed Graves' disease group, patients had been taking antithyroid drugs for less than 3 months. Peripheral blood TCR sequencing and RNA sequencing compared persistent Graves' disease patients with newly diagnosed Graves' disease patients. The study was registered as a clinical trial and conducted in China. A total of around 35 samples were covered by TCR sequencing, comprising roughly 13 persistent and around 20 newly diagnosed Graves' disease patients.

Summary of the overall study and its limitations: Sequencing and analysis were limited to the TCR beta chain. Persistent disease showed preferential use of TRBV28, TRBJ1-2 and TRBJ2-5, whereas newly diagnosed disease favored TRBV20-1 and TRBJ2-1. Patients with persistent disease shared more public clonotypes (around 3,000) than newly diagnosed patients did (966). Only peripheral blood was studied, because thyroid tissue, the primary lesion, was inaccessible. Compared with newly diagnosed patients, patients with persistent Graves' disease had lower TCR Shannon entropy and fewer highly expanded clones, which suggests clonal expansion. As a limitation, the authors acknowledged that the small sample size may reduce accuracy.

In the paper's terms, the time point label means: newly diagnosed GD, antithyroid drugs for less than 3 months. For both TCR sequencing and RNA sequencing, RNA was extracted from PBMCs using TRIzol. The diagnosis of Graves' disease was made according to American Thyroid Association guidelines. Recruitment of patients was carried out at an endocrinology department in Xi'an, China. Each patient gave 7 to 9.5 milliliters of peripheral blood, collected in an EDTA anticoagulant tube. PBMCs were isolated by Ficoll Paque Plus density gradient separation without further T cell sorting. RNA quality was checked with an Agilent 2100 Bioanalyzer and agarose gel, and concentration with a NanoDrop 2000.

This clonotype originated in a female donor with Graves disease. Sample: peripheral blood mononuclear cells (PBMCs), taken at new diagnosis, from a patient treated with antithyroid drugs. Recombination joined TRBV5-1 with TRBJ2-3; the D gene cannot be resolved reliably. The CDR3 region reads CASSWGPFTHTDTQYF. At the DNA level, the sequence is TGTGCCAGCAGCTGGGGTCCCTTCACGCACACAGATACGCAGTATTTT.